Listed below are T cell receptor beta chains from one sample, sequenced in a study of human T cells and chemical hapten exposure. Each CDR3 protein gets one entry after TCRdb re-called the RACE reads with MiXCR. The table records over 45,000 distinct CDR3 sequences, 9.3% of them present only once. The sequences come from whole blood, collected in connection with sensitization to the hapten diphenylcyclopropenone (DPC). These receptors all come from a woman aged 40 to 50 with alopecia areata. Some clones in this sample may be carry-over from other donors' samples. Each CDR3 is given with its conserved first and last residue. The size field is filled for only some rows; it gives once, few, many or a size class.

v_call	j_call	clone_size	cdr3_aa
TRBV14	TRBJ2-3	many	CASSYLLGTDTQYF
TRBV7-2	TRBJ2-1	many	CASSPARANEQFF
TRBV4-1	TRBJ1-2	many	CASSQDGEGYYGYTF
TRBV12-3/TRBV12-4	TRBJ2-5	many	CASQTGSFGQETQYF
TRBV7-9	TRBJ1-1	many	CASSPRTVMNTEAFF
TRBV29-1	TRBJ1-1	-	CSAQGGNTEAFF
TRBV19	TRBJ2-1	many	CASSDRGRAGYNEQFF
TRBV5-1	TRBJ2-7	few	CASSLDTEQYF
TRBV7-9	TRBJ2-1	many	CASRETGGLNEQFF
TRBV25-1	TRBJ1-1	many	CASTLNTEAFF
TRBV12-5	TRBJ2-1	-	CASGSGNEQFF
TRBV12-3/TRBV12-4	TRBJ1-2	-	CASSSTRQGYYGYTF
TRBV4-1	TRBJ1-4	many	CASSQDRGLRDEKLFF
TRBV7-9	TRBJ2-7	few	CASSFRDSLFGQYF
TRBV2	TRBJ1-2	many	CASSEVPFCGYTF
TRBV18	TRBJ1-4	-	CASSPTQAEKLFF
TRBV5-4	TRBJ2-5	many	CASSSEPDRAQETQYF
TRBV20-1	TRBJ2-5	-	CSARSSGGFDWETQYF
TRBV27	TRBJ1-5	many	CASSPLGEGRNQPQHF
TRBV4-1	TRBJ2-5	-	CASSQDLRGRETQYF
TRBV5-5	TRBJ1-2	-	CASSLSETINYGYTF
TRBV5-1	TRBJ2-1	-	CASSVAGTGDYNEQFF
TRBV25-1	TRBJ1-6	many	CASSEGEGDISPLHF
TRBV20-1	TRBJ2-2	-	CSARVGRVGKNTGELFF
TRBV7-8	TRBJ2-5	many	CASSLAGGVQETQYF
TRBV6-2/TRBV6-3	TRBJ2-5	few	CASSYAGGTQETQYF
TRBV7-3	TRBJ2-1	many	CASSLTRTGIDEQFF
TRBV7-9	TRBJ1-2	few	CASSSLSAQSYGHTF
TRBV19	TRBJ2-1	many	CASSETGSSYNEQFF
TRBV5-1	TRBJ1-1	-	CASSPVRTEAFF
TRBV9	TRBJ2-7	many	CASSGPSGGEQYF
TRBV29-1	TRBJ1-1	many	CSVDHRNTEAFF
TRBV4-1	TRBJ2-3	-	CASSQVTGGTDTQYF
TRBV4-1	TRBJ2-3	many	CASSQGTSGGARGDTQYF
TRBV4-1	TRBJ1-4	-	CASSRPGTPFSEKLFF
TRBV2	TRBJ2-3	many	CASNLKQGNTQYF
TRBV2	TRBJ1-2	few	CASSPIPQGTYGYTF
TRBV20-1	TRBJ1-4	few	CSARVNRGRDKLFF
TRBV29-1	TRBJ2-2	many	CSAPDPGHNTGELFF
TRBV6-1	TRBJ2-5	few	CASSEMMRDLQKTQYF
TRBV12-3/TRBV12-4	TRBJ1-2	-	CASSPTGAVGGYTF
TRBV6-2/TRBV6-3	TRBJ1-6	many	CASSYWVGGALDSPLHF
TRBV9	TRBJ2-5	-	CASSVEGIETQYF
TRBV2	TRBJ1-6	many	CASRTGGRDSPLHF
TRBV12-3/TRBV12-4	TRBJ2-7	many	CASGSGTGSYEQYF
TRBV7-2	TRBJ1-1	-	CASSPNRDYTEAFF
TRBV5-1	TRBJ2-7	many	CASSLGDSSYEQYF
TRBV7-6	TRBJ2-5	many	CASSLLGQRQETQYF
TRBV7-2	TRBJ2-1	-	CASSLLGGGSYNEQFF
TRBV7-2	TRBJ1-5	-	CASTQALNNQPQHF
TRBV7-9	TRBJ2-6	many	CASSLRSGGPSGANVLTF
TRBV7-2	TRBJ2-7	many	CASSLAMDVRLYEQYF
TRBV28	TRBJ2-7	many	CASSLPKTSGGYYEQYF
TRBV7-2	TRBJ1-5	-	CASSYEGGRRQPQHF
TRBV25-1	TRBJ2-1	many	CASSEKPTGDNEQFF